A single sample is the source of the 20 T cell receptor beta chains below, sequenced in a study of blood T cell repertoires in COVID-19. Produced via immunoSEQ multiplex PCR; TCRdb's table is partial and in-frame only. This sample yields roughly 120,000 clones, of which more than 60% are seen a single time; over 2% belongs to the top ten. The sequencing sample was made of peripheral blood. The receptor source for this set is a man in his sixties or seventies with acute or convalescent COVID-19.

This clone turned up a few times. The rearrangement uses TRBV12-5 and TRBJ2-3; D possibly corresponds to TRBD2 (6 bases). V was trimmed by 3 bases and J by 7 bases, leaving 11 bases between them. This CDR3 is 13 amino acids long. Germline assignment: CDR1 LGHNT and CDR2 FRNRAP. The CDR3 region is CASGFLAGNTQYF. For the CDR3, the DNA is TGTGCTAGTGGTTTCCTTGCGGGAAATACGCAGTATTTT.

The gene calls are TRBV7-3 and TRBJ2-1; TRBD1 matches 7 bases. From germline, CDR1 is SGHTA and CDR2 FQGTGA. CDR3 length equals 14 residues. The V and J ends lost 8 bases and 9 bases, in that order; junction bases with no gene match: 13. For the CDR3, the DNA is TGTGCCAGCGCCCGGACAGGCCGAGACAGTGAGCAGTTCTTC. Protein product: CASARTGRDSEQFF.

The chain couples TRBV4-2 to TRBJ1-2; 7 nucleotides agree with TRBD1. After removal of 3 bases from V and 0 bases from J, the junction contained 4 bases not matched to a gene. Germline CDR1 and CDR2: LGHNA and YNFKEQ. The CDR3 loop spans 15 amino acids. The CDR3 is CASSQGQRANYGYTF. The DNA of the CDR3 is TGTGCCAGCAGCCAGGGACAGCGAGCTAACTATGGCTACACCTTC.

The chain joins TRBV5-1 to TRBJ1-2, with 11 bases that match TRBD1. Germline CDR1 and CDR2: SGHRS and YFSETQ. The J segment lost 3 bases and the V segment lost 4 bases, leaving 11 bases of the junction unmatched. This CDR3 is built from 17 residues. In nucleotides, the CDR3 is TGCGCCAGCAGCCTGGACAGGGGGCGAGGTAGTGACTATGGCTACACCTTC. It yields the protein CASSLDRGRGSDYGYTF.

The genes are TRBV2 and TRBJ2-7; TRBD1 matches at 7 bases. The CDR3 is 11 amino acids. V gave up 5 bases and J gave up 13 bases; unmatched junction bases: 8. Germline V gives CDR1 SNHLY, CDR2 FYNNEI. CDR3 bases: TGTGCCAGCAGTAGACAGGGCTACGAATACTTC. Its protein is CASSRQGYEYF.

The chain links TRBV6-4 to TRBJ2-1; 12 bases match TRBD2. The germline CDR1 and CDR2 sequences are MRHNA and SNTAGT. V gave up 6 bases and J gave up 7 bases; unmatched junction bases: 10. The CDR3 consists of 16 residues. The CDR3 loop reads CASSALAGGPSNEQFF. The DNA for the CDR3 is TGTGCCAGCAGCGCCCTAGCGGGGGGGCCTAGTAATGAGCAGTTCTTC.

This sequence joins TRBV6-2 or TRBV6-3 and TRBJ1-2; D gene uncertain. The CDR3 consists of 15 residues. Trimming removed 0 bases from V and 4 bases from J, with 12 bases in between. In germline, CDR1 is MNHEY, CDR2 SVGEGT. In nucleotides, the CDR3 is TGTGCCAGCAGTTACTCCAGAGACACGGCCTATGGCTACACCTTC. Protein: CASSYSRDTAYGYTF.

The rearrangement uses TRBV3-1 (or the pseudogene TRBV3-2) and TRBJ2-3; 8 bases line up with TRBD2. The CDR3 loop spans 17 amino acids. Germline lookup yields CDR1 LGHDT and CDR2 YNNKEL (reference sequence). J lost 5 bases, V lost 4 bases, and 14 bases had no gene match. The chain's CDR3 is CASSPDLGGGPGDTQYF. The CDR3 nucleotides read TGTGCCAGCAGCCCAGATTTAGGCGGGGGGCCAGGAGATACGCAGTATTTT.

V and J are TRBV13 and TRBJ1-3, with 7 nucleotides matching TRBD1. CDR1 is PRHDT and CDR2 is FYEKMQ in the germline V gene (reference sequence). V lost 2 bases, J lost 0 bases, and 1 base stayed unmatched. CDR3 size: 15 residues. CDR3 DNA sequence: TGTGCCAGCAGCTTAAGGGGGCCCTCTGGAAACACCATATATTTT. Protein: CASSLRGPSGNTIYF.

The chain has TRBV27 and TRBJ2-2, with TRBD2 identical over 12 bases. The CDR3 contains 14 residues. The germline gives CDR1 MNHEY, CDR2 SMNVEV (reference sequence). After removal of 6 bases from V and 5 bases from J, the junction contained 1 base not matched to a gene. DNA of the CDR3: TGTGCCAGCAGGGGACTAGCGGGTACCGGGGAGCTGTTTTTT. This encodes CASRGLAGTGELFF.

There are a few counts of this clone. This chain joins TRBV6-5 and TRBJ1-6, with 10 bases matching TRBD1. J was trimmed by 9 bases and V by 9 bases; bases with no gene match: 11. The CDR3 totals 15 residues. Germline loops: CDR1 MNHEY, CDR2 SVGAGI. The CDR3 loop is CASSEGGTGVSPLHF. Here the CDR3 DNA reads TGTGCCAGTTCAGAAGGGGGGACAGGGGTTTCACCCCTCCACTTT.

The chain combines TRBV9 with TRBJ2-1; the match to TRBD2 covers 11 bases. The CDR3 is made up of 14 amino acids. Trimming at V came to 3 bases and at J to 8 bases, leaving 4 bases not matched to a gene. Germline values: CDR1 SGDLS, CDR2 YYNGEE. Here the CDR3 DNA reads TGTGCCAGCAGCGCGGGACTAGCGGTGGATGAGCAGTTCTTC. Translated, it gives CASSAGLAVDEQFF.

V is TRBV11-2 and J is TRBJ1-1; 7 positions match TRBD1. Germline assignment: CDR1 SGHAT and CDR2 FQNNGV. This CDR3 has 16 amino acids. The J segment lost 0 bases and the V segment lost 6 bases, leaving 10 bases of the junction unmatched. The CDR3 DNA follows: TGTGCCAGCAGTTCCGGGACAGAGCGCTTGAACACTGAAGCTTTCTTT. Translation: CASSSGTERLNTEAFF.

The chain joins TRBV7-2 to TRBJ2-7; D call uncertain. The CDR3 is 12 amino acids. In germline, CDR1 is SGHTA, CDR2 FQGNSA. Trimming cost V 5 bases and J 3 bases, with 8 bases left between them. CDR3 coding DNA: TGTGCCAGCAGCCTAATCCGCTACGAGCAGTACTTC. It translates to CASSLIRYEQYF.

This chain links TRBV5-4 with TRBJ2-2; TRBD1 matches at 7 bases. Germline loops: CDR1 SGHNT, CDR2 YYREEE (reference sequence). The CDR3 extends over 15 amino acids. Losses at the gene ends were 5 bases for V and 7 bases for J; bases not matched to a gene: 11. CDR3 in DNA: TGTGCCAGCAGTCGACAGACAGGGACAAGCGGGGAGCTGTTTTTT. This codes for CASSRQTGTSGELFF.

V usage is TRBV19 and J usage is TRBJ2-7; the match to TRBD1 covers 7 bases. The CDR3 is 14 amino acids. Germline lookup yields CDR1 LNHDA and CDR2 SQIVND (reference sequence). V gave up 7 bases and J gave up 3 bases; unmatched junction bases: 9. CDR3 loop: CASMTGPGGYEQYF. The CDR3 DNA reads as TGTGCCAGTATGACAGGGCCTGGGGGCTACGAGCAGTACTTC.

This clone has more than one count but fewer than ten. The chain recombines TRBV4-2 with TRBJ1-3; 9 positions match TRBD1. The CDR3 is 17 residues long. V lost 2 bases to trimming and J lost 0 bases; unmatched junction nucleotides: 5. Per germline, CDR1 LGHNA and CDR2 YNFKEQ. This CDR3 is CASSQPTGGGSGNTIYF. CDR3 in DNA: TGTGCCAGCAGCCAACCGACAGGGGGTGGCTCTGGAAACACCATATATTTT.

V gene TRBV29-1 combines with J gene TRBJ2-4; the D gene is possibly TRBD1 (5 bases). Germline CDR1 is SQVTM and CDR2 is ANQGSEA. The CDR3 has 11 residues. V was trimmed by 4 bases and J by 8 bases, leaving 9 bases between them. The CDR3 here is CSVGQGDIQYF. As DNA, the CDR3 is TGCAGCGTTGGGCAGGGTGACATTCAGTACTTC.

This rearrangement joins TRBV4-3 to TRBJ2-7; 9 bases are shared with TRBD2. With V trimmed by 3 bases and J by 2 bases, 5 bases remained unmatched. CDR1 and CDR2 from the germline V gene are LGHNA and YSLEER. This CDR3 region has 15 residues. The CDR3 coding sequence is TGCGCCAGCAGCCACTTTAGCGGGGGCCCCTACGAGCAGTACTTC. This sequence encodes CASSHFSGGPYEQYF.

V is TRBV5-4 and J is TRBJ2-1, with a possible D match to TRBD1 (6 bases). V gave up 2 bases and J gave up 3 bases, with 12 bases separating them. Per germline, CDR1 SGHNT and CDR2 YYREEE (reference sequence). This CDR3 has 15 residues. CDR3 DNA: TGTGCCAGCAGCTTTAGTGGACAGCTCTACAATGAGCAGTTCTTC. As protein: CASSFSGQLYNEQFF.